This T cell receptor beta chain was profiled in a study of blood T cell repertoires in COVID-19. Study in general: COVID-19 samples from acute and convalescent phases originated in the United States, Italy and Spain. The analysed material was cDNA or gDNA that came from T cells, B-cell-depleted T cells, or PBMCs.

In the authors' methods: Nucleated cell counts were estimated from reference gene primer amplification. Sequencing used immunoSEQ multiplex PCR; TCRdb keeps in-frame clones, though not all of them. V, J and clone size were drawn from that table, and D and trimming were deduced from the DNA. The sample lists fewer than 300,000 clones, approximately 86% occurring once. Looked up from germline, CDR1 is LNHDA and CDR2 is SQIVND (reference sequence). CDR3 size: 13 residues. V gave up 10 bases and J gave up 3 bases, with 15 bases separating them. The rearrangement joins TRBV19 to TRBJ1-2; D is undetermined. The TCR originated in a man aged 40-49 years who had recovered from COVID-19. Source material: peripheral blood. Written as DNA, the CDR3 is TGTGCCACTCCAGGTGACGGATACTATGGCTACACCTTC. This sequence encodes CATPGDGYYGYTF.